Following are 4 T cell receptor beta chains from one sample sequenced in a study of T cells after yellow fever vaccination. TCRdb ran MiXCR on the 5' RACE reads and lists one entry per CDR3 protein. The sample lists 310,000 or so distinct CDR3 sequences, around 3.6% seen once, with about 20% in the top ten. The input for sequencing was PBMCs, taken on the day of the yellow fever booster vaccination. The source is a man between 18 and 35 years old who received the YFV17D yellow fever vaccine.

This chain joins TRBV2 and TRBJ2-5; 10 nucleotides agree with TRBD2. V lost 3 bases, J lost 7 bases, and 5 bases stayed unmatched. The CDR3 covers 14 residues. Germline CDR1 and CDR2: SNHLY and FYNNEI. CDR3 in DNA: TGTGCCAGCAGTGAGGGACTAGCGCGGGGGACCCAGTACTTC. It encodes CASSEGLARGTQYF. Full variable domain (missing parts from reference TRBV2 and TRBJ2-5): EPEVTQTPSHQVTQMGQEVILRCVPISNHLYFYWYRQILGQKVEFLVSFYNNEISEKSEIFDDQFSVERPDGSNFTLKIRSTKLEDSAMYFCASSEGLARGTQYFGPGTRLLVL.

There are a few counts of this clonotype. The rearrangement uses TRBV29-1 and TRBJ2-3; D is undetermined. CDR3 length: 13 amino acids. Germline CDR1 is SQVTM and CDR2 is ANQGSEA. Between the trimmed V and J ends, which lost 3 bases and 3 bases, there was a span of 10 bases. The CDR3 nucleotides are TGCAGCGTTGAGGTGCGACGGACAGATACGCAGTATTTT. Its translation is CSVEVRRTDTQYF.

This clonotype has a count of ten or more. This chain links TRBV5-6 with TRBJ2-5; D is uncertain. This CDR3 has 16 amino acids. From germline, CDR1 is SGHDT and CDR2 YYEEEE. The V gene lost 0 bases and the J gene lost 5 bases, with 17 bases spanning the gap. The CDR3 bases are TGTGCCAGCAGCTTGGGCGAGTTGCACCCTGGGGAGACCCAGTACTTC. Protein product: CASSLGELHPGETQYF.

This clonotype was detected many times. The rearrangement uses TRBV5-1 and TRBJ1-5; a possible D gene is TRBD1 (6 bases). The CDR3 totals 14 residues. V lost 0 bases, J lost 5 bases, and 9 bases lay in between. Looked up from germline, CDR1 is SGHRS and CDR2 is YFSETQ. The CDR3 sequence: CASSLASGDQPQHF. The CDR3, as DNA: TGCGCCAGCAGCTTGGCGTCAGGGGATCAGCCCCAGCATTTT.